These T cell receptor beta chains were read from a single sample in a study of T cell changes during pregnancy in multiple sclerosis. TCRdb keeps only in-frame clones here, not all; method: immunoSEQ multiplex PCR. The repertoire holds roughly 99,000 clones, with 85% to 95% as singletons. Sequenced here: peripheral blood, sampled in the third trimester of pregnancy. Receptor source: a female donor in good health, enrolled as a control in a pregnancy study. Both conserved end residues are part of each CDR3. A D gene is named only where the DNA matches it firmly. The listing skips clone size in some rows; elsewhere it reads once, few, many or a size class.

-	TRBV6-6	TRBD2	TRBJ2-3	TGTGCCAGCACTGTAGCGGGGGGGCCGCGCACAGATACGCAGTATTTT	CASTVAGGPRTDTQYF
-	TRBV7-2	-	TRBJ2-7	TGTGCCAGCAGCTTAAAGGGGGGGGTGCAGTACTTC	CASSLKGGVQYF
-	TRBV5-4	TRBD1	TRBJ1-2	TGTGCCAGCAGGGCGGGACAGCGAAGCTATGGCTACACCTTC	CASRAGQRSYGYTF
-	TRBV5-6	-	TRBJ2-7	TGTGCCAGCAGCCCCGACAGTTCCTACGAGCAGTACTTC	CASSPDSSYEQYF
-	TRBV4-2	TRBD2	TRBJ2-3	TGTGCCAGCAGCCAAGAATCTTCTGCGGGCGGGGGGCCCACAGATACGCAGTATTTT	CASSQESSAGGGPTDTQYF
once	TRBV18	-	TRBJ2-4	TGTGCCAGCTCACCAGGTACGGGGTGGATGGCCAAAAACATTCAGTACTTC	CASSPGTGWMAKNIQYF
-	TRBV9	-	TRBJ2-6	TGTGCCAGCAGCTCAGGGGGGCAGTTCAGCTCTGGGGCCAACGTCCTGACTTTC	CASSSGGQFSSGANVLTF
-	TRBV15	-	TRBJ2-5	TGTGCCACCAGCAGAGATAGCCTCAAAAGGGAGACCCAGTACTTC	CATSRDSLKRETQYF
few	TRBV6-6	-	TRBJ1-1	TGTGCCAGCATTCAGATGGGGGGCACTGAAGCTTTCTTT	CASIQMGGTEAFF
-	TRBV5-1	TRBD1	TRBJ1-6	TGCGCCAGCAGCTTGGGGGGGGACAGGCATAATTCACCCCTCCACTTT	CASSLGGDRHNSPLHF
once	TRBV10-3	-	TRBJ1-3	TGTGCCATCAGCCAAAATCAGGGAAACACCATATATTTT	CAISQNQGNTIYF
once	TRBV10-1	TRBD1	TRBJ1-6	TGCGCCAGCAGCGTTACAGGGGGCAATTCACCCCTCCACTTT	CASSVTGGNSPLHF
-	TRBV5-4	TRBD1	TRBJ1-1	TGTGCCAGCAGCTTGGGGGGGACAGGGTTGATGAACACTGAAGCTTTCTTT	CASSLGGTGLMNTEAFF
-	TRBV12-5	-	TRBJ2-5	TGTGCTAGTGGTTTGGGCCTCGGGGAGACCCAGTACTTC	CASGLGLGETQYF
-	TRBV9	TRBD2	TRBJ2-5	TGTGCCAGCAGCAAGGGACTAGCGGGGGCCCAGTACTTC	CASSKGLAGAQYF